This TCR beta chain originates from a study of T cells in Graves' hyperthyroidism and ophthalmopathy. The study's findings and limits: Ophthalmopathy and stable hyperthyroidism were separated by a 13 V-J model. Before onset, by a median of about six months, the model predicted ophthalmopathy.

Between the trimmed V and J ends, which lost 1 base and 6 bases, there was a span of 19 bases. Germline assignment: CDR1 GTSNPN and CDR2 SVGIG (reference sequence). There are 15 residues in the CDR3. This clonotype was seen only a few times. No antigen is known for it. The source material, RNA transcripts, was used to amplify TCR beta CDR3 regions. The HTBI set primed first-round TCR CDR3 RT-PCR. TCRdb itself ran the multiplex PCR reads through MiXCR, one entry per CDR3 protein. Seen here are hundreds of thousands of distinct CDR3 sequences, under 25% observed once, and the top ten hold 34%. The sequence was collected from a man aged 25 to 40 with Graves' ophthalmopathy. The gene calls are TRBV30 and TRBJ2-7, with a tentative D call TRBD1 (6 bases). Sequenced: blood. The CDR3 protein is CAWSAPVGGNSEQYF. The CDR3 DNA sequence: TGTGCCTGGAGTGCCCCGGTAGGGGGTAATAGCGAGCAGTACTTC. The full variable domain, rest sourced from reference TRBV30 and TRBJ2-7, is SQTIHQWPATLVQPVGSPLSLECTVEGTSNPNLYWYRQAAGRGLQLLFYSVGIGQISSEVPQNLSASRPQDRQFILSSKKLLLSDSGFYLCAWSAPVGGNSEQYFGPGTRLTVT.